This T cell receptor (beta chain) was found in a study of blood T cell repertoires in COVID-19. This clone came up a few times. The data were produced by immunoSEQ multiplex PCR, yet TCRdb's version contains in-frame clones alone and is incomplete. The data show approximately 93,000 clones, 72% seen once. The CDR3 has 16 residues. CDR1 is SGHTA and CDR2 is FQGNSA in the germline V gene. V lost 0 bases, J lost 5 bases, and 16 bases lay in between. The specimen sequenced was peripheral blood. The genes are TRBV7-2 and TRBJ2-5; a weak D match, TRBD2 (5 bases). This receptor was identified in an elderly woman with acute or convalescent COVID-19. CDR3 region: CASSLAPWRRMETQYF. The CDR3 DNA is TGTGCCAGCAGCTTAGCTCCGTGGCGGAGGATGGAGACCCAGTACTTC. The full variable domain, rest sourced from reference TRBV7-2 and TRBJ2-5, is GAGVSQSPSNKVTEKGKDVELRCDPISGHTALYWYRQSLGQGLEFLIYFQGNSAPDKSGLPSDRFSAERTGGSVSTLTIQRTQQEDSAVYLCASSLAPWRRMETQYFGPGTRLLVL.